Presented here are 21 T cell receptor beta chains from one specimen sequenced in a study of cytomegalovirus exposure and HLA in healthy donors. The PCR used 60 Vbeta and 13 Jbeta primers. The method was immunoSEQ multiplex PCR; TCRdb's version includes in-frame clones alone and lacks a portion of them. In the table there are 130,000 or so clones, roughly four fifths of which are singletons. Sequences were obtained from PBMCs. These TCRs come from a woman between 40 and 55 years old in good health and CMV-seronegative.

DNA for the CDR3: TGCGCCAGCAGCCCGACGACTAGCGGGGACCTCTACGAGCAGTACTTC. Translation: CASSPTTSGDLYEQYF. V gene TRBV5-1 combines with J gene TRBJ2-7, with 11 bases that match TRBD2. The CDR3 contains 16 residues. The J segment lost 3 bases and the V segment lost 4 bases, leaving 9 bases of the junction unmatched. Germline CDR1 is SGHRS and CDR2 is YFSETQ.

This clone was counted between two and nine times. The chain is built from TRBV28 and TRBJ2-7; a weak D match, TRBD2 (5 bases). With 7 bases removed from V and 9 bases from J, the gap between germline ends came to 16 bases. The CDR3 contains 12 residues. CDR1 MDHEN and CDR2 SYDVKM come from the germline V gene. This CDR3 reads CASTPLRGGQYF. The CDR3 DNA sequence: TGTGCCAGCACCCCCCTAAGAGGAGGGCAGTACTTC.

The CDR3 here is CASSFLPGGYEQYF. The CDR3 DNA reads as TGTGCCAGCAGTTTCCTGCCCGGGGGGTACGAGCAGTACTTC. The chain recombines TRBV7-2 with TRBJ2-7, with 7 bases lining up with TRBD2. The germline V gene has CDR1 SGHTA and CDR2 FQGNSA. Germline trimming cut 6 bases from V and 4 bases from J; bases unmatched to any gene: 9. The CDR3 runs 14 residues.

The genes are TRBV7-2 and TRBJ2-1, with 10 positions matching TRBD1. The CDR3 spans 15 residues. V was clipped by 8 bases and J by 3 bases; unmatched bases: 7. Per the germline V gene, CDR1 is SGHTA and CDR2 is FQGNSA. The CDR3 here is CASAATGGLYNEQFF. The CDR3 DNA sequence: TGTGCCAGCGCCGCGACAGGGGGCCTCTACAATGAGCAGTTCTTC.

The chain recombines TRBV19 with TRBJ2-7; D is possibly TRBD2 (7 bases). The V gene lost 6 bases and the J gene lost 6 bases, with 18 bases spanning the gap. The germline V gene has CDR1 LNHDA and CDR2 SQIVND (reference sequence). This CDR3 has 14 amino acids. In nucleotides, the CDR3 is TGTGCCAGTAGCCCCGGGGGGCTAGGTCTCGAGCAGTACTTC. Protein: CASSPGGLGLEQYF. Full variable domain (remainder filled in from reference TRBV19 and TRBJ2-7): DGGITQSPKYLFRKEGQNVTLSCEQNLNHDAMYWYRQDPGQGLRLIYYSQIVNDFQKGDIAEGYSVSREKKESFPLTVTSAQKNPTAFYLCASSPGGLGLEQYFGPGTRLTVT.

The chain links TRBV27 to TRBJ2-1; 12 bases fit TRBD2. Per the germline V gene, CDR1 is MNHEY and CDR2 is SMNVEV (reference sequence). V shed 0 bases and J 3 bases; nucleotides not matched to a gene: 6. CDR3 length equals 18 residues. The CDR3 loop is CASSLSELAGGHYNEQFF. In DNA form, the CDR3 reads TGTGCCAGCAGTTTATCGGAGCTAGCGGGAGGGCACTACAATGAGCAGTTCTTC.

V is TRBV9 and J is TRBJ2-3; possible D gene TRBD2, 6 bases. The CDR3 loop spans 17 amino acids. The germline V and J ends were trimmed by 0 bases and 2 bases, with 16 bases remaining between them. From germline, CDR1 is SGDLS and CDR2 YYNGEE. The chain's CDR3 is CASSVGAGLSVTDTQYF. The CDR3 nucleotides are TGTGCCAGCAGCGTAGGGGCAGGACTATCCGTCACAGATACGCAGTATTTT.

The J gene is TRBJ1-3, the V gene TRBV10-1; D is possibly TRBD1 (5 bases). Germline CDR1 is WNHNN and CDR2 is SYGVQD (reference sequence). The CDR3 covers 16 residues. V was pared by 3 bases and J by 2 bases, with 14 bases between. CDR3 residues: CASSEAGRVAGNTIYF. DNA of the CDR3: TGCGCCAGCAGTGAAGCAGGGCGTGTGGCTGGAAACACCATATATTTT.

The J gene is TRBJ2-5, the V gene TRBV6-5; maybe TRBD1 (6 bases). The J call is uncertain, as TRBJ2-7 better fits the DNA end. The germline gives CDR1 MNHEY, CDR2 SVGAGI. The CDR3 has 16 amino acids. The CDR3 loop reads CASSYTTGLITYEQYF. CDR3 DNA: TGTGCCAGCAGTTACACTACAGGGCTAATAACCTACGAGCAGTACTTC.

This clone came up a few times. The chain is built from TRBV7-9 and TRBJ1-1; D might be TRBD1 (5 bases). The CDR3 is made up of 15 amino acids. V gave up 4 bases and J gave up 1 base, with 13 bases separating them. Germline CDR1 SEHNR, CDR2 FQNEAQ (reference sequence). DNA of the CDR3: TGTGCCAGCAGCTCCCACTCCAGGGAGAACACTGAAGCTTTCTTT. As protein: CASSSHSRENTEAFF.

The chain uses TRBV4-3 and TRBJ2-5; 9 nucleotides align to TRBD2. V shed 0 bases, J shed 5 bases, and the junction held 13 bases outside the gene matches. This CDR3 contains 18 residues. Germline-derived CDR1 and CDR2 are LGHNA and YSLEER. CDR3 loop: CASSQDPPAGGPGETQYF. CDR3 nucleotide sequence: TGCGCCAGCAGCCAAGATCCTCCTGCGGGAGGGCCGGGTGAGACCCAGTACTTC.

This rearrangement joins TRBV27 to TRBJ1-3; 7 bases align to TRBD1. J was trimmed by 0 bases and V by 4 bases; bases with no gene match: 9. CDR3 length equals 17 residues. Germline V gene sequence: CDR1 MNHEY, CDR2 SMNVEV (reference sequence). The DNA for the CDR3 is TGTGCCAGCAGTTCAGTAACGGGACAGCCCTCTGGAAACACCATATATTTT. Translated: CASSSVTGQPSGNTIYF.

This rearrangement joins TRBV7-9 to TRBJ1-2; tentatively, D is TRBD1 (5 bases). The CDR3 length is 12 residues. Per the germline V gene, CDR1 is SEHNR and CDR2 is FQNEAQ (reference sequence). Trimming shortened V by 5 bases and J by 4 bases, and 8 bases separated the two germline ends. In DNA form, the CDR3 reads TGTGCCAGCAGCACCGACAGCTATGGCTACACCTTC. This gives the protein CASSTDSYGYTF.

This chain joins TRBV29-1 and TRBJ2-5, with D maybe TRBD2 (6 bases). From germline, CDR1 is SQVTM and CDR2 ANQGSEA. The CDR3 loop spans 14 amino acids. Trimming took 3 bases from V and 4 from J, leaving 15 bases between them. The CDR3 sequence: CSVDSEGVRETQYF. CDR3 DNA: TGCAGCGTTGATTCGGAGGGAGTTCGAGAGACCCAGTACTTC.

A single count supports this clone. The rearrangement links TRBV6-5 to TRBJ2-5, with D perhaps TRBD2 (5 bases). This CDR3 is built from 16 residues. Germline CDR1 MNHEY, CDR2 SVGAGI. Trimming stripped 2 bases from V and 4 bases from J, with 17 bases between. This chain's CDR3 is CASSYIGYGLSETQYF. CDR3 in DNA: TGTGCCAGCAGTTACATCGGTTACGGACTCTCAGAGACCCAGTACTTC.

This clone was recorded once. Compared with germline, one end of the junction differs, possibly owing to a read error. CDR3 in amino acids: CASTRVGSGANGLTF. In nucleotides, the CDR3 is TGTGCCAGCACCCGGGTAGGGTCTGGGGCCAACGGCCTGACTTTC. The chain joins TRBV11-2 to TRBJ2-6; a weak D match, TRBD1 (5 bases). The CDR3 spans 15 residues. Germline V CDR1 and CDR2: SGHAT, FQNNGV.

The CDR3 here is CASSEALQGQGNEKLFF. The CDR3 coding sequence is TGTGCCAGCAGTGAAGCGCTTCAGGGACAGGGGAATGAAAAACTGTTTTTT. The chain has TRBV6-1 and TRBJ1-4, with 10 bases fitting TRBD1. CDR3 length: 17 amino acids. In germline, CDR1 is MNHNS, CDR2 SASEGT. V trimming: 0 bases; J trimming: 5 bases; junction bases outside the gene matches: 6.

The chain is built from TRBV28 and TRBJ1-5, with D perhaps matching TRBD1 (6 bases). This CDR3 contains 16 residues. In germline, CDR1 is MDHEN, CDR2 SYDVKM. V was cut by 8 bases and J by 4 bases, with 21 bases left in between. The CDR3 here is CASRSGLSGENQPQHF. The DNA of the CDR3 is TGTGCCAGCCGTTCGGGTTTGTCAGGGGAGAATCAGCCCCAGCATTTT.

The CDR3 sequence: CASSLLGQIPTNEKLFF. The CDR3 DNA is TGTGCCAGCAGTTTACTGGGACAGATTCCAACTAATGAAAAACTGTTTTTT. V and J are TRBV28 and TRBJ1-4; 7 bases agree with TRBD1. Germline CDR1 MDHEN, CDR2 SYDVKM. CDR3 size: 17 residues. Losses at the gene ends were 2 bases for V and 0 bases for J; bases not matched to a gene: 6.

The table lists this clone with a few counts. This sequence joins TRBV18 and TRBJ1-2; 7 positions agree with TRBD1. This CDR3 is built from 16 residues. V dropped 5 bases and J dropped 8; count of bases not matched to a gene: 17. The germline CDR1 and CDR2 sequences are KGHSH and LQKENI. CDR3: CASSSTGEPVLGGYTF. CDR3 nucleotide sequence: TGTGCCAGCTCATCCACAGGGGAGCCCGTCCTCGGGGGCTACACCTTC.

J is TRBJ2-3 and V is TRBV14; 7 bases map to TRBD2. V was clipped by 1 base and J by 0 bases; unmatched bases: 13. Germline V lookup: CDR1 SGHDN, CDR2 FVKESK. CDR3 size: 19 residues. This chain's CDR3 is CASSQVTGAGPTSTDTQYF. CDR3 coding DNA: TGTGCCAGCAGCCAAGTTACTGGAGCGGGACCCACTAGCACAGATACGCAGTATTTT.